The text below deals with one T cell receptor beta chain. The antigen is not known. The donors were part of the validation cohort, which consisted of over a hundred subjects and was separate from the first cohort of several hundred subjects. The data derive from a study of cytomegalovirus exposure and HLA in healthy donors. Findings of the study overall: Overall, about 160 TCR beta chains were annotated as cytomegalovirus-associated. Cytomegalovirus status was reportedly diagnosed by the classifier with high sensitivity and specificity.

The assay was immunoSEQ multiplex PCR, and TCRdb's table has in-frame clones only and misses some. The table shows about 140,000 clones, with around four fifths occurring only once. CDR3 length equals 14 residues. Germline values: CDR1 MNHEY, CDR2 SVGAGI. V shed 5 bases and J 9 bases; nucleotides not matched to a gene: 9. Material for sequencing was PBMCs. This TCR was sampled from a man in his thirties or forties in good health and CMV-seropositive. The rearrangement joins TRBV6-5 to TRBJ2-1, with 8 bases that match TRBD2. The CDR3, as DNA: TGTGCCAGCAGTCGTAGCGGGATGGGAAGTGAGCAGTTCTTC. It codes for CASSRSGMGSEQFF.